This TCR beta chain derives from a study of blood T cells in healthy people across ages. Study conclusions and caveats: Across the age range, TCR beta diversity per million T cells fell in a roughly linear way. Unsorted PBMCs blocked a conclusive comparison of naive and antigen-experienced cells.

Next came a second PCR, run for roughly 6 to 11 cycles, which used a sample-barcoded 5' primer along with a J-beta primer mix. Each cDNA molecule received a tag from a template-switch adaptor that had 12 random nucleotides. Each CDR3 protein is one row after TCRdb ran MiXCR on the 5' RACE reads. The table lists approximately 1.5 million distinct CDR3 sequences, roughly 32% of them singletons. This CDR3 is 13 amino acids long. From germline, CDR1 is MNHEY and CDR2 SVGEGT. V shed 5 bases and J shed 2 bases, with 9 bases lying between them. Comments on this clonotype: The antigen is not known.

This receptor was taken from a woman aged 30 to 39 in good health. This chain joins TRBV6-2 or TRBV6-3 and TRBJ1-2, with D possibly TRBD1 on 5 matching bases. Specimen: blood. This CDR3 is CASSGGVNYGYTF. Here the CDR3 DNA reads TGTGCCAGCAGTGGGGGTGTGAACTATGGCTACACCTTC.